Following are 27 T cell receptor beta chains from one sample sequenced in a study of blood T cell repertoires in COVID-19. Clones were sequenced by immunoSEQ multiplex PCR, and TCRdb holds only the in-frame ones, with some missing. The table shows about 250,000 clones, with around 82% occurring only once. The sample consisted of peripheral blood. These receptor sequences come from an older person with COVID-19, enrolled during active disease.

This chain uses TRBV5-1 with TRBJ2-2; D may be TRBD2 (5 bases). The CDR3 loop spans 14 amino acids. V was shortened by 2 bases and J by 7 bases, with 12 bases between the two germline ends. CDR1 and CDR2 from the germline V gene are SGHRS and YFSETQ. CDR3 coding DNA: TGCGCCAGCAGCTTTGCTACCGGAGGCGGGGAGCTGTTTTTT. Its translation is CASSFATGGGELFF.

This clone was seen only once. This sequence joins TRBV7-3 and TRBJ1-1, with 9 bases matching TRBD1. The length of the CDR3 is 16 residues. With 1 base clipped from V and 4 bases from J, the junction kept 7 bases outside the gene matches. Germline loops: CDR1 SGHTA, CDR2 FQGTGA. CDR3 sequence reads: CASSLMGQGSGTEAFF. Written as DNA, the CDR3 is TGTGCCAGCAGCTTAATGGGACAGGGCTCTGGCACTGAAGCTTTCTTT.

The J gene is TRBJ2-4, the V gene TRBV2, with D hard to call. The CDR3 contains 12 residues. Germline V gene data show CDR1 as SNHLY and CDR2 as FYNNEI. The germline V and J ends were trimmed by 3 bases and 4 bases, with 4 bases remaining between them. This CDR3 is CASSDPKNIQYF. CDR3 bases: TGTGCCAGCAGTGATCCGAAAAACATTCAGTACTTC.

This chain joins TRBV2 and TRBJ1-4; 9 bases fit TRBD1. The CDR3 is 15 residues long. Trimming took 4 bases from V and 3 from J; bases not matched to a gene: 3. The germline CDR1 and CDR2 sequences are SNHLY and FYNNEI. The CDR3 spells CASSGTGAPNEKLFF. The CDR3 DNA follows: TGTGCCAGCAGTGGGACAGGGGCGCCTAATGAAAAACTGTTTTTT.

The chain has TRBV2 and TRBJ1-5; a possible D gene is TRBD1 (6 bases). V was cut by 6 bases and J by 4 bases, with 10 bases left in between. CDR1 is SNHLY, CDR2 FYNNEI, per germline. The CDR3 is 13 amino acids. The CDR3 protein is CASSATGNQPQHF. In nucleotides, the CDR3 is TGTGCCAGCAGCGCAACAGGGAATCAGCCCCAGCATTTT.

The V gene is TRBV6-1, the J gene TRBJ1-2; tentatively, D is TRBD1 (5 bases). This CDR3 spans 15 amino acids. Germline assignment: CDR1 MNHNS and CDR2 SASEGT. Trimming took off 2 bases at V and 8 bases at J, with 18 bases between the two ends. The CDR3: CASSEFWGAVDGYTF. Here the CDR3 DNA reads TGTGCCAGCAGTGAATTTTGGGGCGCGGTGGACGGCTACACCTTC.

The J gene is TRBJ1-2, the V gene TRBV7-9; TRBD1 matches 9 bases. V shed 6 bases, J shed 2 bases, and the junction held 4 bases outside the gene matches. CDR3 size: 14 residues. Germline values: CDR1 SEHNR, CDR2 FQNEAQ (reference sequence). The CDR3 spells CASSSGQGNYGYTF. The CDR3, as DNA: TGTGCCAGCAGTTCCGGACAGGGGAACTATGGCTACACCTTC.

The J gene is TRBJ2-7, the V gene TRBV6-2 or TRBV6-3, with TRBD1 matching over 7 bases. V was pared by 5 bases and J by 3 bases, with 7 bases of the junction left unmatched. CDR3 length equals 14 residues. In germline, CDR1 is MNHEY, CDR2 SVGEGT. CDR3 region: CASSQTGLFYEQYF. The CDR3, as DNA: TGTGCCAGCAGTCAGACAGGGTTGTTCTACGAGCAGTACTTC.

The chain employs TRBV3-1 (or the pseudogene TRBV3-2) and TRBJ2-5; D may be TRBD1 (6 bases). Trimming stripped 3 bases from V and 4 bases from J, with 12 bases between. The CDR3 length is 14 residues. CDR1 is LGHDT, CDR2 YNNKEL, per germline (reference sequence). CDR3 loop: CASSQQGKSETQYF. In nucleotides, the CDR3 is TGTGCCAGCAGCCAGCAGGGGAAGTCAGAGACCCAGTACTTC.

This chain uses TRBV19 with TRBJ1-4; 7 positions agree with TRBD1. This CDR3 comprises 15 residues. CDR1 and CDR2 from the germline V gene are LNHDA and SQIVND (reference sequence). With 3 bases clipped from V and 3 bases from J, the junction kept 4 bases outside the gene matches. The CDR3 region has the DNA TGTGCCAGTAGTATCCGGGACAGCCCTAATGAAAAACTGTTTTTT. Residues: CASSIRDSPNEKLFF. The entire variable domain, with the rest obtained from reference TRBV19 and TRBJ1-4, is as follows: DGGITQSPKYLFRKEGQNVTLSCEQNLNHDAMYWYRQDPGQGLRLIYYSQIVNDFQKGDIAEGYSVSREKKESFPLTVTSAQKNPTAFYLCASSIRDSPNEKLFFGSGTQLSVL.

The chain's CDR3 is CASSPSRGGRVWQFF. The CDR3 DNA reads as TGTGCCAGCAGCCCCTCAAGGGGCGGGAGGGTCTGGCAGTTCTTC. This chain uses TRBV7-2 with TRBJ2-1, with TRBD2 matching over 9 bases. Germline CDR1 is SGHTA and CDR2 is FQGNSA. CDR3 length: 15 residues. With 5 bases clipped from V and 12 bases from J, the junction kept 14 bases outside the gene matches.

This chain joins TRBV30 and TRBJ2-7; TRBD2 matches at 8 bases. CDR3 length: 18 amino acids. Per germline, CDR1 GTSNPN and CDR2 SVGIG (reference sequence). Trimming cost V 3 bases and J 4 bases; bases outside gene matches: 20. In DNA, the CDR3 is TGTGCCTGGAGGCCCCCTACTCCCCAGCGGGAGAAGGGTTACGAGCAGTACTTC. Translated, it gives CAWRPPTPQREKGYEQYF. Complete variable domain (other parts from reference TRBV30 and TRBJ2-7): SQTIHQWPATLVQPVGSPLSLECTVEGTSNPNLYWYRQAAGRGLQLLFYSVGIGQISSEVPQNLSASRPQDRQFILSSKKLLLSDSGFYLCAWRPPTPQREKGYEQYFGPGTRLTVT.

This clone was detected a few times. The chain employs TRBV6-2 or TRBV6-3 and TRBJ2-3; possibly TRBD1 for D (5 bases). V was cut by 4 bases and J by 9 bases, with 23 bases left in between. The CDR3 is 16 residues long. The germline gives CDR1 MNHEY, CDR2 SVGEGT. This CDR3 is CASSSSRPLRGTTQYF. In DNA, the CDR3 is TGTGCCAGCAGTTCGTCGAGGCCCCTTAGGGGTACGACGCAGTATTTT.

The J gene is TRBJ2-1, the V gene TRBV7-6; 14 bases fit TRBD2. The CDR3 totals 17 residues. Germline CDR1 SGHVS, CDR2 FNYEAQ. The V gene end was trimmed by 4 bases and the J gene end by 1 base; junction bases not matched to a gene: 3. CDR3 in DNA: TGTGCCAGCAGCTACGGGACTAGCGGGGGTTCCTACAATGAGCAGTTCTTC. Its translation is CASSYGTSGGSYNEQFF.

This chain joins TRBV30 and TRBJ1-2, with TRBD1 as a possible D gene (6 bases). V lost 3 bases and J 5 bases, leaving 31 bases between the germline ends. In germline, CDR1 is GTSNPN, CDR2 SVGIG (reference sequence). This CDR3 comprises 19 residues. Written as DNA, the CDR3 is TGTGCCTGGAGAAAACAGGGAGGGAGGCGAGGCGTGGGGGGATATGGCTACACCTTC. Encoded protein: CAWRKQGGRRGVGGYGYTF.

J is TRBJ2-7 and V is TRBV5-4; D possibly corresponds to TRBD2 (6 bases). CDR1 is SGHNT, CDR2 YYREEE, per germline (reference sequence). The CDR3 runs 14 residues. Trimming removed 0 bases at V and 2 bases at J, with 9 bases between. In nucleotides, the CDR3 is TGTGCCAGCAGCTTGGATCCTAGCGCCTACGAGCAGTACTTC. It translates to CASSLDPSAYEQYF.

This clone was counted a few times. The J gene is TRBJ2-3, the V gene TRBV11-1; D is uncertain. Looked up from germline, CDR1 is SGHAT and CDR2 is FQDESV (reference sequence). V was clipped by 7 bases and J by 4 bases, with 9 bases between them. This CDR3 is 12 amino acids long. Here the CDR3 DNA reads TGTGCCAGCAACTCACTATCAGATACGCAGTATTTT. Translation gives CASNSLSDTQYF.

This clone was counted a few times. This CDR3 reads CASSLNTGGASDSPLHF. The CDR3 bases are TGCGCCAGCAGCTTGAACACAGGGGGCGCGTCCGATTCACCCCTCCACTTT. The chain couples TRBV5-1 to TRBJ1-6; 9 nucleotides agree with TRBD1. Losses at the gene ends were 1 base for V and 8 bases for J; bases not matched to a gene: 10. Germline V gives CDR1 SGHRS, CDR2 YFSETQ. The CDR3 has 17 amino acids.

The chain employs TRBV5-1 and TRBJ1-1; D possibly corresponds to TRBD1 (5 bases). The CDR3 spans 15 residues. Per germline, CDR1 SGHRS and CDR2 YFSETQ. Trimming removed 0 bases at V and 1 base at J, with 10 bases between. The CDR3: CASSLDGRANTEAFF. The CDR3 DNA reads TGCGCCAGCAGCTTGGATGGCAGGGCGAACACTGAAGCTTTCTTT.

This clone was seen once. The chain carries TRBV18 and TRBJ1-6; 7 positions agree with TRBD1. Germline V gives CDR1 KGHSH, CDR2 LQKENI. V gave up 6 bases and J gave up 7 bases; unmatched junction bases: 6. The CDR3 is 14 amino acids. The CDR3 spells CASSSSQGNSPLHF. Written as DNA, the CDR3 is TGTGCCAGCTCGTCGTCACAGGGGAATTCACCCCTCCACTTT.

This chain uses TRBV5-1 with TRBJ1-2, with TRBD1 matching 12 bases. V shed 0 bases and J 8 bases; nucleotides not matched to a gene: 2. This CDR3 spans 14 amino acids. The V gene's germline CDR1 is SGHRS and CDR2 YFSETQ. The CDR3 region is CASSLEGQGAGYTF. The CDR3 bases are TGCGCCAGCAGCTTGGAGGGACAGGGGGCCGGCTACACCTTC.

This clone was counted a few times. The rearrangement links TRBV29-1 to TRBJ1-2; the D is unclear. The CDR3 extends over 11 amino acids. CDR1 SQVTM and CDR2 ANQGSEA come from the germline V gene. V lost 0 bases to trimming and J lost 10 bases, with 9 bases between them. The CDR3: CSVEEMRAYTF. In DNA, the CDR3 is TGCAGCGTTGAAGAGATGAGGGCCTACACCTTC. Supplemented by reference TRBV29-1 and TRBJ1-2, the full variable domain reads SAVISQKPSRDICQRGTSLTIQCQVDSQVTMMFWYRQQPGQSLTLIATANQGSEATYESGFVIDKFPISRPNLTFSTLTVSNMSPEDSSIYLCSVEEMRAYTFGSGTRLTVV.

Only one count was recorded for this clone. The rearrangement uses TRBV28 and TRBJ1-4; maybe TRBD1 (6 bases). Trimming removed 8 bases from V and 8 bases from J, with 18 bases in between. The length of the CDR3 is 14 residues. Germline CDR1 MDHEN, CDR2 SYDVKM. The CDR3 nucleotides are TGTGCCAGCCGGGCGGTGGGGGCGAACGAAAAACTGTTTTTT. This codes for CASRAVGANEKLFF.

This chain joins TRBV6-5 and TRBJ2-1, with D perhaps matching TRBD2 (6 bases). Trimming took 6 bases from V and 6 from J, leaving 18 bases between them. There are 15 residues in the CDR3. CDR1 and CDR2 (germline): MNHEY, SVGAGI. The CDR3 DNA is TGTGCCAGCAGCCCGAGAGGAGGGGATAGCAATGAGCAGTTCTTC. As protein: CASSPRGGDSNEQFF.

This clone is a singleton in its sample. This chain joins TRBV16 and TRBJ1-1, with D tentatively TRBD1 (6 bases). Germline CDR1 KGHSY, CDR2 FQNENV. The CDR3 is 16 amino acids. V was cut by 3 bases and J by 6 bases, with 20 bases left in between. CDR3 coding DNA: TGTGCCAGCAGCCAGTTCGGGGGGGGCGCGGGCGCTGAAGCTTTCTTT. Translation: CASSQFGGGAGAEAFF.

This chain uses TRBV4-3 with TRBJ2-3; TRBD1 is a possible D gene (6 bases). Germline-derived CDR1 and CDR2 are LGHNA and YSLEER. V was trimmed by 4 bases and J by 3 bases, leaving 8 bases between them. CDR3 length: 13 residues. CDR3 in DNA: TGCGCCAGCAGCCGAACAGGGACAGATACGCAGTATTTT. This encodes CASSRTGTDTQYF.

The chain carries TRBV11-2 and TRBJ2-1; tentatively, D is TRBD2 (5 bases). Trimming pared 4 bases from V and 4 bases from J, leaving 23 bases between. CDR3 length equals 18 residues. Germline V gives CDR1 SGHAT, CDR2 FQNNGV. CDR3 in amino acids: CASSSQPFGENGYNEQFF. The DNA of the CDR3 is TGTGCCAGCAGCTCCCAACCCTTCGGGGAAAACGGGTACAATGAGCAGTTCTTC.